A single sample is the source of the 15 T cell receptor beta chains below, sequenced in a study of vaccination and CD4 T cells after COVID-19. For these receptors, no antigen is known. The treatment is: roughly 10-day PBMC culture with coronavirus spike peptide pools or control peptides (ViraFEST assay). Those CD4+ T cells from the unexposed donor predate the COVID-19 pandemic (2011-2018). An Oncomine TCR Beta short-read assay was used to sequence the DNA from cultured CD4+ T cells. One entry per CDR3 protein, called by TCRdb with MiXCR from the PCR reads. The profile shows about 8,200 distinct CDR3 sequences, around half of them singletons. Sequencing was performed on CD4+ T cells from blood, cultured in vitro. The receptor source for this set is a human donor in good health.

CDR3 sequence (DNA): TGTGCCAGCAGTTTGAGTTACATTGACTCACCCCTCCACTTT. Its translation: CASSLSYIDSPLHF. The genes are TRBV28 and TRBJ1-6; D is unresolved. The CDR3 covers 14 residues. The V end was cut by 3 bases, the J end by 10 bases, with 13 bases between. CDR1 is MDHEN and CDR2 is SYDVKM in the germline V gene.

The sample holds one count of this clonotype. V usage is TRBV9 and J usage is TRBJ1-5; D uncertain. The germline V gene encodes CDR1 SGDLS and CDR2 YYNGEE. The CDR3 totals 13 residues. With 3 bases removed from V and 3 bases from J, the gap between germline ends came to 7 bases. The CDR3 nucleotides read TGTGCCAGCAGCGCCACCCCCAATCAGCCCCAGCATTTT. Its translation is CASSATPNQPQHF.

The genes are TRBV6-1 and TRBJ2-2; 8 nucleotides match TRBD1. Trimming removed 6 bases from V and 0 bases from J; junction bases left unmatched: 3. CDR3 length: 15 amino acids. Germline CDR1 MNHNS, CDR2 SASEGT. CDR3 sequence (DNA): TGTGCCAGCAGACCGGGACAGGCGAACACCGGGGAGCTGTTTTTT. Amino acid sequence: CASRPGQANTGELFF.

V usage is TRBV30 and J usage is TRBJ2-7, with 9 bases that match TRBD2. The V gene's germline CDR1 is GTSNPN and CDR2 SVGIG (reference sequence). V shed 1 base, J shed 2 bases, and the junction held 12 bases outside the gene matches. CDR3 length: 17 amino acids. CDR3 sequence reads: CAWSAPPRLAVTYEQYF. The CDR3 nucleotides read TGTGCCTGGAGTGCACCACCCCGACTAGCGGTAACCTACGAGCAGTACTTC. Full variable domain (missing parts from reference TRBV30 and TRBJ2-7): SQTIHQWPATLVQPVGSPLSLECTVEGTSNPNLYWYRQAAGRGLQLLFYSVGIGQISSEVPQNLSASRPQDRQFILSSKKLLLSDSGFYLCAWSAPPRLAVTYEQYFGPGTRLTVT.

This clonotype was observed a few times. The chain carries TRBV24-1 and TRBJ2-5; TRBD2 matches 7 bases. The germline V gene has CDR1 KGHDR and CDR2 SFDVKD. Trimming at V came to 4 bases and at J to 3 bases, leaving 10 bases not matched to a gene. The CDR3 totals 16 residues. The CDR3 DNA reads as TGTGCCACCAGTGAAGGATCGGGGAGGGAGGAAGAGACCCAGTACTTC. Amino acid sequence: CATSEGSGREEETQYF.

This chain joins TRBV10-3 and TRBJ1-2; no definite D call. CDR3 length equals 15 residues. Between the trimmed V and J ends, which lost 0 bases and 6 bases, there was a span of 14 bases. Germline CDR1 and CDR2: ENHRY and SYGVKD. The CDR3 DNA follows: TGTGCCATCAGTGAGTCGAACTTCCGAGGTGATGGCTACACCTTC. Translating gives CAISESNFRGDGYTF.

In DNA form, the CDR3 reads TGCAGTGCTAGAGTCCACTCTGGAAACACCATATATTTT. Amino acids: CSARVHSGNTIYF. The gene calls are TRBV20-1 and TRBJ1-3; D not certain. The CDR3 totals 13 residues. Germline-derived CDR1 and CDR2 are DFQATT and SNEGSKA (reference sequence). V dropped 1 base and J dropped 0 bases, with 4 bases sitting between them.

The chain links TRBV24-1 to TRBJ1-5; possible D gene TRBD1, 5 bases. Trimming removed 12 bases at V and 0 bases at J, with 11 bases between. Germline values: CDR1 KGHDR, CDR2 SFDVKD. The CDR3 extends over 13 amino acids. The CDR3 DNA reads TGTGCCCGGGGAGGGACTAGCAATCAGCCCCAGCATTTT. Its translation: CARGGTSNQPQHF.

A few counts support this clonotype. The chain joins TRBV2 to TRBJ2-7; no definite D call. CDR3 length: 11 residues. Trimming removed 6 bases at V and 3 bases at J, with 6 bases between. Germline V lookup: CDR1 SNHLY, CDR2 FYNNEI. The CDR3 protein is CASRFLYEQYF. The CDR3 DNA reads TGTGCCAGCAGGTTTCTCTACGAGCAGTACTTC.

The rearrangement links TRBV18 to TRBJ1-2, with D perhaps TRBD1 (6 bases). V lost 1 base and J 2 bases, leaving 14 bases between the germline ends. The CDR3 consists of 16 residues. In germline, CDR1 is KGHSH, CDR2 LQKENI. The CDR3 nucleotides are TGTGCCAGCTCACCACGGTCGCAGGGGTGGAACTATGGCTACACCTTC. Its translation is CASSPRSQGWNYGYTF.

The chain recombines TRBV7-9 with TRBJ2-3, with D unresolved. Germline V CDR1 and CDR2: SEHNR, FQNEAQ (reference sequence). Trimming cost V 11 bases and J 3 bases, with 12 bases left between them. This CDR3 comprises 12 residues. CDR3 bases: TGTGCCGGAGACATGAATACAGATACGCAGTATTTT. It is translated as CAGDMNTDTQYF.

The table lists this clonotype with a few counts. The chain uses TRBV20-1 and TRBJ2-2; a possible D gene is TRBD1 (5 bases). The V and J ends lost 6 bases and 4 bases respectively, with 15 bases between them. Germline CDR1 reads DFQATT; CDR2 reads SNEGSKA (reference sequence). This CDR3 contains 14 residues. CDR3 DNA: TGCAGTGCCCAGAACCAGGGTAGCACCGGGGAGCTGTTTTTT. Protein product: CSAQNQGSTGELFF.

This clonotype came up once. The rearrangement joins TRBV20-1 to TRBJ1-4, with D maybe TRBD1 (6 bases). The V gene's germline CDR1 is DFQATT and CDR2 SNEGSKA (reference sequence). The CDR3 spans 14 residues. V was cut by 6 bases and J by 3 bases, with 14 bases left in between. DNA of the CDR3: TGCAGTGCCAGAACGGGACAAGCTAATGAAAAACTGTTTTTT. Translating gives CSARTGQANEKLFF.

This clonotype was observed a few times. This chain connects TRBV7-9 to TRBJ1-2, with D perhaps matching TRBD1 (5 bases). Per the germline V gene, CDR1 is SEHNR and CDR2 is FQNEAQ (reference sequence). This CDR3 is 12 amino acids long. V was shortened by 1 base and J by 8 bases, with 8 bases between the two germline ends. CDR3 amino acids: CASSLDQGGYTF. The CDR3 DNA sequence: TGTGCCAGCAGCTTAGACCAGGGCGGCTACACCTTC.

The chain joins TRBV20-1 to TRBJ1-1; a possible D gene is TRBD1 (6 bases). V dropped 5 bases and J dropped 4 bases, with 14 bases sitting between them. The V gene's germline CDR1 is DFQATT and CDR2 SNEGSKA (reference sequence). CDR3 length: 13 residues. The CDR3 reads CSADRDIATEAFF. The CDR3 region has the DNA TGCAGTGCTGACCGGGACATCGCCACTGAAGCTTTCTTT.